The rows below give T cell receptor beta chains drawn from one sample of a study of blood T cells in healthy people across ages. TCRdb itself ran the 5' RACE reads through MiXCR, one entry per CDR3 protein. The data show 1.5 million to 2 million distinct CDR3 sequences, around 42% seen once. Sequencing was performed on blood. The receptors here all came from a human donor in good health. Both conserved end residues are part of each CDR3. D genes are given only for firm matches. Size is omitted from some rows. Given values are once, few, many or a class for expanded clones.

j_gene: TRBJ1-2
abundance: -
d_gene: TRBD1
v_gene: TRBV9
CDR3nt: TGTGCCAGCAGCGTCCTACAGGGGGCAAGTGGTGGCTACACCTTC
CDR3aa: CASSVLQGASGGYTF

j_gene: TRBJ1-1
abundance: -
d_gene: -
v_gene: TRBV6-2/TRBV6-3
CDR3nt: TGTGCCAGCAGGGCCCTCAGGGCGATGAACACTGAAGCTTTCTTT
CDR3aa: CASRALRAMNTEAFF

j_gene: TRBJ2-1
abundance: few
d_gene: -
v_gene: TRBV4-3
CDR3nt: TGCGCCAGCAGCCCAAGCAGGGGCGGGGACTACAATGAGCAGTTCTTC
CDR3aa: CASSPSRGGDYNEQFF

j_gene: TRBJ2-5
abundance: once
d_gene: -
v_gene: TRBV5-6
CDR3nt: TGTGCCAGCAGCCCTACGGGGCACCAAGAGACCCAGTACTTC
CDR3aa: CASSPTGHQETQYF

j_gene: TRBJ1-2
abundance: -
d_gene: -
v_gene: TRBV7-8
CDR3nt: TGTGCCAGCAGCTTAGCAACGGGAAGGAGGCCGGCCACCTTC
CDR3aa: CASSLATGRRPATF

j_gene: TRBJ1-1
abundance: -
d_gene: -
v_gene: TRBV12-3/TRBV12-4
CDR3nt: TGTGCCAGCAGTTTGAGTGCCTCGCGTACTGAAGCTTTCTTT
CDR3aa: CASSLSASRTEAFF

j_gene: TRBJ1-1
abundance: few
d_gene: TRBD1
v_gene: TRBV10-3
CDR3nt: TGTGCCATCAGTCCCGGACAGGGGAACACTGAAGCTTTCTTT
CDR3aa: CAISPGQGNTEAFF

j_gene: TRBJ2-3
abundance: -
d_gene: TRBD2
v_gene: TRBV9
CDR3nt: TGTGCCAGCAGCGCGGGACTAGCGGGTAAAGATACGCAGTATTTT
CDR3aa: CASSAGLAGKDTQYF

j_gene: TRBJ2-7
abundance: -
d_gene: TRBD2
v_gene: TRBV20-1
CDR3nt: TGCAGTGCTGAAGTTAGGACTAGCGGGAATTACGAGCAGTACTTC
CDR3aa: CSAEVRTSGNYEQYF

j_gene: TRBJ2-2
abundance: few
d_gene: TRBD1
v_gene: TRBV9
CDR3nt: TGTGCCAGCAGCGAGAAACAGGGGATGAACACCGGGGAGCTGTTTTTT
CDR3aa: CASSEKQGMNTGELFF

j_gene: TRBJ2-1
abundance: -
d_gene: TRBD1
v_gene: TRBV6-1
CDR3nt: TGTGCCAGCAGTGGGTGGACAGGGGGGTCCTACAATGAGCAGTTCTTC
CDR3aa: CASSGWTGGSYNEQFF